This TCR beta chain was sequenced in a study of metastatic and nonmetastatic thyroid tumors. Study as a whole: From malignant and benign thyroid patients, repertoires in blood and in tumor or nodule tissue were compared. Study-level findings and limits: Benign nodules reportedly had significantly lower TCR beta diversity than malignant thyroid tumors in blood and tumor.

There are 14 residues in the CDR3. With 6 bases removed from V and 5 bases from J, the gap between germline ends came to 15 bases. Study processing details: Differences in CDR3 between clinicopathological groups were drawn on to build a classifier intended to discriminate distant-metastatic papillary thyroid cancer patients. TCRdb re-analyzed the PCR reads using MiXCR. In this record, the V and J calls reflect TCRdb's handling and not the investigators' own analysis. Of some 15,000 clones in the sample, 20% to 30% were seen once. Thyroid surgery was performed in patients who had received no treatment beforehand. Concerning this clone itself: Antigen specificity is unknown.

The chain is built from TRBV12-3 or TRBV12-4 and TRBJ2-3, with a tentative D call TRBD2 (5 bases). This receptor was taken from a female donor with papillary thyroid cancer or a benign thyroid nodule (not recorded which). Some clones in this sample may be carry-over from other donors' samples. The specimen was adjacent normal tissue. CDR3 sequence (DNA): TGTGCCAGCAGCGCTTATGGACTTTTAGATACGCAGTATTTT. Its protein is CASSAYGLLDTQYF.